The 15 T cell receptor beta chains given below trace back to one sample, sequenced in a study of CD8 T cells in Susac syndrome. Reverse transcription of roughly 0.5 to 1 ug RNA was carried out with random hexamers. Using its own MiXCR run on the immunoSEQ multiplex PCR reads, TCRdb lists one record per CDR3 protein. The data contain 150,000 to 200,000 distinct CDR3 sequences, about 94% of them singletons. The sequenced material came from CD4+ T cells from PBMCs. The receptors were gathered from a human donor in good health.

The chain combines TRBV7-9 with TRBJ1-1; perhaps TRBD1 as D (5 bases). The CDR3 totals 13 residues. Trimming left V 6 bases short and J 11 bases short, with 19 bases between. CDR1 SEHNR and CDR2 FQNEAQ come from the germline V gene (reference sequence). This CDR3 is CASSRRSGGRAFF. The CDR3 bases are TGTGCCAGCAGTCGCCGAAGCGGGGGTCGGGCTTTCTTT.

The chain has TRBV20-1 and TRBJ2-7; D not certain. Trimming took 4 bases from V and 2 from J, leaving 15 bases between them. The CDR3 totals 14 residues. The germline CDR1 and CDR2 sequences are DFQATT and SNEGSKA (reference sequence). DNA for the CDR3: TGCAGTGCTAAAAGCGACAAAGGAACCTACGAGCAGTACTTC. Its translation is CSAKSDKGTYEQYF.

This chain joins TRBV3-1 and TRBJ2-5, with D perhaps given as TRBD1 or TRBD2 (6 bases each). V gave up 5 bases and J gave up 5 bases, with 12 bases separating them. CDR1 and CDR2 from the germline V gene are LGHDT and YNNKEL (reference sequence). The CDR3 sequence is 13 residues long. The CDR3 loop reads CASSKQGGETQYF. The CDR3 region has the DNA TGTGCCAGCAGCAAACAGGGAGGCGAGACCCAGTACTTC.

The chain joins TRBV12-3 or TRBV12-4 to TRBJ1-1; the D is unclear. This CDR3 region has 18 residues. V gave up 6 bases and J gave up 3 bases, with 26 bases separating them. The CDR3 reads CASRADGLWTEGDTEAFF. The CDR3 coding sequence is TGTGCCAGCAGGGCCGACGGGCTATGGACGGAAGGTGACACTGAAGCTTTCTTT.

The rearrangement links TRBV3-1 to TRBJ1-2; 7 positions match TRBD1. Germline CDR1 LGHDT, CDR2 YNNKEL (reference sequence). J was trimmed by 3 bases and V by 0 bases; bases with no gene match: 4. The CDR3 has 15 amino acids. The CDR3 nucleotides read TGTGCCAGCAGCCAAGAGCAGGGGGTATACTATGGCTACACCTTC. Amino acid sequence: CASSQEQGVYYGYTF.

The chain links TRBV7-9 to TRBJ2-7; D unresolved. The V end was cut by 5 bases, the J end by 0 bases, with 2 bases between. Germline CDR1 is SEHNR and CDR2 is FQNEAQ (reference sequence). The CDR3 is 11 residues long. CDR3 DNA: TGTGCCAGCAGCCCCTCCTACGAGCAGTACTTC. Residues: CASSPSYEQYF.

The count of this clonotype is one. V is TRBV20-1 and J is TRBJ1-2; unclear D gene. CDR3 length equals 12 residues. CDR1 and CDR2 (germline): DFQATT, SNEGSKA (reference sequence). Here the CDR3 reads CSSGSITYGYTF. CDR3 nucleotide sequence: TGCAGCTCGGGGTCAATCACCTATGGCTACACCTTC.

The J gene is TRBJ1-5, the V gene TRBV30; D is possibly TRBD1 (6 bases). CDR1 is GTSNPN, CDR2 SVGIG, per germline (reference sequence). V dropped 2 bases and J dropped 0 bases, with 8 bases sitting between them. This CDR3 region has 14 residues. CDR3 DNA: TGTGCCTGGAGTACAGGGAATAGCAATCAGCCCCAGCATTTT. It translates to CAWSTGNSNQPQHF.

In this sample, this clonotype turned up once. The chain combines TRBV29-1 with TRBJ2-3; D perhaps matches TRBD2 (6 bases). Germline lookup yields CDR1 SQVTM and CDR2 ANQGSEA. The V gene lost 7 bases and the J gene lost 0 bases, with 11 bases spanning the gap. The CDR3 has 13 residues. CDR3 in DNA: TGCAGCGAACGGGACTCCAGCACAGATACGCAGTATTTT. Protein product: CSERDSSTDTQYF.

CDR3 amino acids: CASSPQGQMNTEAFF. The CDR3 DNA is TGTGCCAGCAGTCCCCAAGGACAGATGAACACTGAAGCTTTCTTT. The V call is TRBV12-3 or TRBV12-4, the J call TRBJ1-1, with a weak D call TRBD1 (6 bases). The ends were cut back, 5 bases at V and 0 bases at J, with 13 bases in the middle. The CDR3 is 15 residues long.

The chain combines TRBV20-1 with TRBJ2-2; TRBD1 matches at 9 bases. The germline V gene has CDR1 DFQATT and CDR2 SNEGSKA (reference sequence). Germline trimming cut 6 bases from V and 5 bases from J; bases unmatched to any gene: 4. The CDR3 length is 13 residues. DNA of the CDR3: TGCAGTGCGGCGACAGGGGGAACCGGGGAGCTGTTTTTT. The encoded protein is CSAATGGTGELFF.

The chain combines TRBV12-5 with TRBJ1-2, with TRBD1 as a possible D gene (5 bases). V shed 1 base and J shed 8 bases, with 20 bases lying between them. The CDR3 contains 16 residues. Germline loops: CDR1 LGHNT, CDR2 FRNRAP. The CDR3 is CASGLAPTVGVEGYTF. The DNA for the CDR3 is TGTGCTAGTGGTTTGGCCCCGACAGTTGGGGTTGAAGGCTACACCTTC.

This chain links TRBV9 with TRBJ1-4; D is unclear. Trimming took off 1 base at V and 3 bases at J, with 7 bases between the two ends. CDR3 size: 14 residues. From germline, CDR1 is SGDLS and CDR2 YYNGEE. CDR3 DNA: TGTGCCAGCAGCGTATCGACCGCTAATGAAAAACTGTTTTTT. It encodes CASSVSTANEKLFF. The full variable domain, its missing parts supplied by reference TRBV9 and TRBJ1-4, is DSGVTQTPKHLITATGQRVTLRCSPRSGDLSVYWYQQSLDQGLQFLIQYYNGEERAKGNILERFSAQQFPDLHSELNLSSLELGDSALYFCASSVSTANEKLFFGSGTQLSVL.

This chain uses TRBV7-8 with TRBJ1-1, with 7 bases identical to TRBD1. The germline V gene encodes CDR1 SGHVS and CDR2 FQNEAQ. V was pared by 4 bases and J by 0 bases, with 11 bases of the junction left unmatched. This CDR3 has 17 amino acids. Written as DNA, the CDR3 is TGTGCCAGCAGCTCCCAGACCGGGACAGTCATGAACACTGAAGCTTTCTTT. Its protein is CASSSQTGTVMNTEAFF.

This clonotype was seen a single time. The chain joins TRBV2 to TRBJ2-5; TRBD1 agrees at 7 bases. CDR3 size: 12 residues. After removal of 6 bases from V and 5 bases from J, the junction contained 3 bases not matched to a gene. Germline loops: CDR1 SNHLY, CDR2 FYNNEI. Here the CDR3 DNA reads TGTGCCAGCAGAACAGGGGTGGAGACCCAGTACTTC. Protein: CASRTGVETQYF.